The clone carrying this T cell receptor (beta chain) was seen only a few times. This sample's TCRbeta library carried unique molecular identifier barcodes. TCRdb redid the calling of the PCR reads with MiXCR, one entry per CDR3 protein. Altogether 330,000 or so distinct CDR3 sequences are present, around 10% being singletons, with the ten largest covering 2% to 3%. The data originate from a study of T-cell reconstitution after alpha-beta-depleted transplantation in children. CDR1 DFQATT and CDR2 SNEGSKA come from the germline V gene (reference sequence). Trimming removed 0 bases at V and 4 bases at J, with 22 bases between. This CDR3 comprises 18 residues.

This chain joins TRBV20-1 and TRBJ2-1; maybe TRBD2 (5 bases). The clonotype comes from a human donor who donated a stem cell graft to a child with acute lymphoblastic leukemia. The sequencing used PBMCs from the stem cell graft donor, collected from the stem cell graft. CDR3 sequence: CSAREGSGMGGFYNEQFF. In DNA, the CDR3 is TGCAGTGCTAGAGAGGGTTCTGGAATGGGCGGGTTTTACAATGAGCAGTTCTTC.